This is a list of T cell receptor beta chains from one sample in a study of blood T cell repertoires in COVID-19. Profiled with immunoSEQ multiplex PCR; TCRdb holds only in-frame clones, not every one. The sample carries 240,000 or so clones, around 86% recorded once. Sequenced input: PBMCs or T cells enriched from blood (not recorded which). All receptors come from a woman between 35 and 50 years old with acute COVID-19. Each CDR3 is given with its conserved first and last residue. A D gene is named only where the DNA matches it firmly. Clone size, where shown, is once, few, many, or a class for clones that have expanded.

v_call	j_call	d_call	clone_size	cdr3_aa
TRBV5-1	TRBJ2-5	-	-	CASSLSEETQYF
TRBV14	TRBJ1-1	-	-	CASGANTEAFF
TRBV6-1	TRBJ1-2	TRBD1	few	CASSEGTGGLYGYTF
TRBV29-1	TRBJ2-2	TRBD1	-	CSVAGTESNTGELFF
TRBV6-5	TRBJ1-1	TRBD1	once	CASSPTGVEMEAFF
TRBV24-1	TRBJ1-4	-	-	CATSEPTVVSEKLFF
TRBV7-8	TRBJ2-5	TRBD2	-	CASSLARAGPQETQYF
TRBV19	TRBJ1-6	TRBD1	-	CASMVGQTNSPLHF
TRBV28	TRBJ1-5	TRBD1	-	CASGRTGLSQPQHF
TRBV10-2	TRBJ2-3	-	-	CASSESMLVAATDTQYF
TRBV25-1	TRBJ2-1	-	-	CASRPSATHNEQFF
TRBV9	TRBJ1-2	TRBD1	few	CASSTTGGAYGYTF
TRBV5-1	TRBJ1-2	TRBD1	-	CASSLVFGTGSRNYGYTF
TRBV6-1	TRBJ1-4	-	-	CASSDYWKQTNEKLFF
TRBV7-9	TRBJ1-5	TRBD1	-	CASSDLTTTGSNQPQHF
TRBV21-1	TRBJ1-1	-	-	CASSGSERVGDTEAFF
TRBV9	TRBJ2-6	TRBD1	few	CASSSRDRESGANVLTF
TRBV2	TRBJ1-6	TRBD1	-	CASSRWDSSMLNNSPLHF
TRBV5-8	TRBJ2-7	-	few	CASSLLHGYEQYF
TRBV5-6	TRBJ1-1	TRBD1	-	CASSLATGALNTEAFF
TRBV27	TRBJ2-3	TRBD2	-	CASSPRRGGADTQYF
TRBV9	TRBJ2-1	TRBD2	-	CASSLTAGLNNNEQFF
TRBV11-3	TRBJ2-1	TRBD2	-	CASSLVLSGRGEQFF
TRBV2	TRBJ1-2	-	few	CASSRHSNYGYTF
TRBV19	TRBJ2-7	TRBD2	-	CASSLSGLGDGEQYF
TRBV11-3	TRBJ1-6	TRBD1	-	CASSLKMGQGNSPLHF
TRBV7-2	TRBJ2-2	TRBD1	-	CASSLAGQGARTGELFF
TRBV19	TRBJ2-5	TRBD2	-	CASSTPSGNVETQYF
TRBV27	TRBJ1-2	-	-	CASSPSRPGAGEVGGYTF
TRBV19	TRBJ1-5	-	-	CASTPFQESGQPQHF
TRBV11-3	TRBJ2-3	-	-	CASSLSSGDTQYF
TRBV20-1	TRBJ2-1	TRBD2	-	CSASNPWTSGDYNEQFF
TRBV5-1	TRBJ1-1	-	-	CASSRELGTEAFF
TRBV19	TRBJ1-4	-	-	CASRDRSNEKLFF
TRBV29-1	TRBJ2-5	TRBD2	once	CSAESAGLAVQETQYF
TRBV4-1	TRBJ2-5	TRBD1	-	CASSHTDRAETQYF
TRBV6-5	TRBJ2-2	-	-	CASSYNTGELFF
TRBV3-1/TRBV3-2	TRBJ1-5	-	-	CASSQGGGINQPQHF
TRBV15	TRBJ2-7	-	-	CATSREPAAGYEQYF
TRBV3-1/TRBV3-2	TRBJ2-3	TRBD1	-	CASSQVRGLLTDTQYF
TRBV15	TRBJ2-1	-	-	CATSRDPVMSNNEQFF
TRBV18	TRBJ2-1	TRBD2	-	CASSPFGTSGLNEQFF
TRBV11-3	TRBJ1-2	-	-	CASSAGNGYTF
TRBV7-9	TRBJ1-4	-	few	CASSPGSTNEKLFF